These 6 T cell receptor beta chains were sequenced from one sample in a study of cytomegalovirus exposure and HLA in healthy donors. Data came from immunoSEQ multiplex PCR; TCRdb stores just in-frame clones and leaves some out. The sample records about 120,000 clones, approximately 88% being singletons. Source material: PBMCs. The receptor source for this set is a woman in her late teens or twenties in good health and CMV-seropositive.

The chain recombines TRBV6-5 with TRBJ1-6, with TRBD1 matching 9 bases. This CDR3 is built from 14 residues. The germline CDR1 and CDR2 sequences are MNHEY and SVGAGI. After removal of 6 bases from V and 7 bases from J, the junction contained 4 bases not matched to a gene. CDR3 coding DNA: TGTGCCAGCAGCACCGGGACAGGGAATTCACCCCTCCACTTT. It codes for CASSTGTGNSPLHF.

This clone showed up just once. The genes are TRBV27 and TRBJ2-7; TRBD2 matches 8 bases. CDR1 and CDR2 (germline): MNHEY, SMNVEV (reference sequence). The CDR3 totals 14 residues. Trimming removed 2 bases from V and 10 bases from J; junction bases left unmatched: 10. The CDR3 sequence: CASSLGGAGAEQYF. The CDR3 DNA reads TGTGCCAGCAGTTTAGGGGGAGCGGGGGCCGAACAGTACTTC.

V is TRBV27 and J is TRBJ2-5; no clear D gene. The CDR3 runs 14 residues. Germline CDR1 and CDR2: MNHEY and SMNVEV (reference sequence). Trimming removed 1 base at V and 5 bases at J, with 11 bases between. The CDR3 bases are TGTGCCAGCAGTTTATTGGCCCGTATGGAGACCCAGTACTTC. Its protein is CASSLLARMETQYF.

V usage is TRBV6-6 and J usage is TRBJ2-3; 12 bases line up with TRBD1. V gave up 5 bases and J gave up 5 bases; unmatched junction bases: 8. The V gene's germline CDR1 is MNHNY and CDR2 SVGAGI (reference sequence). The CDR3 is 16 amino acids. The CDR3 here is CASSGGTGGAVDTQYF. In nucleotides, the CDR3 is TGTGCCAGCAGTGGAGGGACAGGGGGCGCGGTAGATACGCAGTATTTT.

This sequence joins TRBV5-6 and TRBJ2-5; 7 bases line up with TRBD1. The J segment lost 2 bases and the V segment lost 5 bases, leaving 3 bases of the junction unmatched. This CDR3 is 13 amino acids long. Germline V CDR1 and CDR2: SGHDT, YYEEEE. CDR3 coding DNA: TGTGCCAGCAGATCGGGACAGCAAGAGACCCAGTACTTC. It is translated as CASRSGQQETQYF.

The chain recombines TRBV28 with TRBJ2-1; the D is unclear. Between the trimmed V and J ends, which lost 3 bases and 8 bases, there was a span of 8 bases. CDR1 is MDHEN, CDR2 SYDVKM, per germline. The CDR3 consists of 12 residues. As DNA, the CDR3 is TGTGCCAGCAGTTTTTTGGCGGATGAGCAGTTCTTC. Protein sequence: CASSFLADEQFF.